Only one count was recorded for the clone carrying this T cell receptor (beta chain). As handled by the study authors: Amplification of reference gene primers was used by the study to estimate nucleated cell counts. Clones were sequenced by immunoSEQ multiplex PCR, and TCRdb holds only the in-frame ones, with some missing. V and J calls and clone size are given by that table; D and trimming were obtained from the DNA. Here the sample spans approximately 240,000 clones, 90% to 95% being singletons. This sample was taken from a study of blood T cell repertoires in COVID-19. In the study overall: There were acute and convalescent COVID-19 samples, and they came from the United States, Italy and Spain.

V gave up 4 bases and J gave up 6 bases, with 18 bases separating them. CDR1 and CDR2 from the germline V gene are SGHTA and FQGNSA. This CDR3 is 15 amino acids long. The participants were between roughly 18 and 100 years old and came from roughly 25 US areas. The recovered donors of Cohort 3 showed two negative PCRs, clearance, or symptom resolution. The sample was PBMCs or T cells enriched from blood (not recorded which). This sequence joins TRBV7-2 and TRBJ1-2, with no clear D. This TCR came from a woman under 30 who had recovered from COVID-19. CDR3 DNA: TGTGCCAGCAGCTCCTCAGCAGGCACGAGAAATGGCTACACCTTC. Its protein product is CASSSSAGTRNGYTF.